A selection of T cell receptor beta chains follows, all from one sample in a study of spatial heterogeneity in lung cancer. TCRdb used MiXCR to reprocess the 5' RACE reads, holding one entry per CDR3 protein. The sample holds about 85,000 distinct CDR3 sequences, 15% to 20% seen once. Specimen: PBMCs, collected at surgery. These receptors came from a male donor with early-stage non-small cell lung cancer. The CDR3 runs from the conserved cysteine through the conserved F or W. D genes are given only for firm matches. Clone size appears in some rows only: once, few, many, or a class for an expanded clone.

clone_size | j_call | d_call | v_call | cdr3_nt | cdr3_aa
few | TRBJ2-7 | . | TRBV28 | TGTGCCAGCAGTTTCCCCCCTAGCGCCTACGAGCAGTACTTC | CASSFPPSAYEQYF
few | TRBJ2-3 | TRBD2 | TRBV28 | TGTGCCAGCACTCTAGCGGGGTCGTTCACAGATACGCAGTATTTT | CASTLAGSFTDTQYF
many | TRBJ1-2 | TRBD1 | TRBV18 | TGTGCCAGCTCGCGGGACAGGCCTAACTATGGCTACACCTTC | CASSRDRPNYGYTF
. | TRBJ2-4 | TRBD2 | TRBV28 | TGTGCCAGCAGCCCTCGACTAGCCTGGGCCAAAAACATTCAGTACTTC | CASSPRLAWAKNIQYF
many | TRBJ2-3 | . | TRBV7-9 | TGTGCCAGCAGTTCCCCGGGACACAGCACAGATACGCAGTATTTT | CASSSPGHSTDTQYF
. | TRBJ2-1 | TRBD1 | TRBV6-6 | TGTGCCAGCAGTTTGACAGGGGTCGGTTACAATGAGCAGTTCTTC | CASSLTGVGYNEQFF
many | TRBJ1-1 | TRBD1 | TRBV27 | TGTGCCAGCAGTTTTCCCGGGACAGGGGGCGCCGGCACTGAAGCTTTCTTT | CASSFPGTGGAGTEAFF
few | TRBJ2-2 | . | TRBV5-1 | TGCGCCAGCAGTCGACTAGTTGGGGGCACCGGGGAGCTGTTTTTT | CASSRLVGGTGELFF
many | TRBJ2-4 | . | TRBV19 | TGTGCCAGTAGTAGGGTAGCCAAAAACATTCAGTACTTC | CASSRVAKNIQYF
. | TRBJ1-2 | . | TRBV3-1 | TGTGCCAGCAGCCAGTTTGGGACTACCTCTATTGGCTACACCTTC | CASSQFGTTSIGYTF
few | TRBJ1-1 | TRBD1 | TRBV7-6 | TGTGCCAGCAGCTCCAGACAGGGTGGCACTGAAGCTTTCTTT | CASSSRQGGTEAFF
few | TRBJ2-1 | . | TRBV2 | TGTGCCAGCAGCGAAAGTAGGGTTGAGCAGTTCTTC | CASSESRVEQFF
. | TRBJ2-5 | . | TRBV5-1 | TGCGCCAGCAGCTTGGGAGAACAAGAGACCCAGTACTTC | CASSLGEQETQYF
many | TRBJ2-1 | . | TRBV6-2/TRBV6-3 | TGTGCCAGCAGTTATGATGGGAGCTCCTACAATGAGCAGTTCTTC | CASSYDGSSYNEQFF
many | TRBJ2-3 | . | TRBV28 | TGTGCCAGCAGTTCCCCCAAGCACGGGTGGACAGATACGCAGTATTTT | CASSSPKHGWTDTQYF
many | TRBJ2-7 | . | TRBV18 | TGTGCCAGCTCACCACCCCGGGGCCTGGAGCAGTACTTC | CASSPPRGLEQYF
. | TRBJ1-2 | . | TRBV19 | TGTGCCAGTAGCCCGGGGCCCAATCGAGACTATGGCTACACCTTC | CASSPGPNRDYGYTF
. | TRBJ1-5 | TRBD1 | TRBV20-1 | TGCAGTGCTAGCCGGGACAGTAATCAGCCCCAGCATTTT | CSASRDSNQPQHF
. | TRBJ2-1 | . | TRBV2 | TGTGCCAGCCAGGACGGATCTTACAATGAGCAGTTCTTC | CASQDGSYNEQFF
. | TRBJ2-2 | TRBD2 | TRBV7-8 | TGTGCCAGCAGCCGAGGACTAGCGGGAGGGGACACCGGGGAGCTGTTTTTT | CASSRGLAGGDTGELFF
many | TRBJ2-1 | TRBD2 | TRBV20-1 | TGCAGTGCTTCTCTAGCGGGAGCTGGTAATGAGCAGTTCTTC | CSASLAGAGNEQFF
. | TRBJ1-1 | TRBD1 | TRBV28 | TGTGCCAGCAGTCCCGGGACAGTCCTCACTGAAGCTTTCTTT | CASSPGTVLTEAFF
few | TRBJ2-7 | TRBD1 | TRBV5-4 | TGTGCCAGCAGCCATCCGGGACAGGGCCCCTACGAGCAGTACTTC | CASSHPGQGPYEQYF
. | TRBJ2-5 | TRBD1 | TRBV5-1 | TGCGCCAGCAGCTTGGGAGCCACAGGGGGCCGGGAGACCCAGTACTTC | CASSLGATGGRETQYF
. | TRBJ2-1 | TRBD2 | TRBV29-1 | TGCAGCGTTGGAAGCTCTAGCGGGAGTGGGGATGAGCAGTTCTTC | CSVGSSSGSGDEQFF
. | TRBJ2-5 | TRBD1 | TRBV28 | TGTGCCAGCAGTTCCCCGGACAGGGGGCTTCTGGAGACCCAGTACTTC | CASSSPDRGLLETQYF
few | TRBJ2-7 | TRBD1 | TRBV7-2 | TGTGCCAGCAGCAAAAGACAGGGTGTTTCCTACGAGCAGTACTTC | CASSKRQGVSYEQYF
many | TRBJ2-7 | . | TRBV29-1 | TGCAGCGTTGACTCGCCCCCCAACAGGGAGATTCCCTACGAGCAGTACTTC | CSVDSPPNREIPYEQYF
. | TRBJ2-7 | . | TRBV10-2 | TGCGCCACCTTGACATCCTCCTACGAGCAGTACTTC | CATLTSSYEQYF
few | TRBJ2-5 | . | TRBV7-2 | TGTGCCAGCAGCTTAACCTGGGACCAAGAGACCCAGTACTTC | CASSLTWDQETQYF
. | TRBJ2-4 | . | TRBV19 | TGTGCCAGTAGTTCCGGGACATGGGACATTCAGTACTTC | CASSSGTWDIQYF
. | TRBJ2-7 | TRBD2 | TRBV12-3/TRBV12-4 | TGTGCCAGCAGTTTCAGACTAGCCAGCTCCTACGAGCAGTACTTC | CASSFRLASSYEQYF
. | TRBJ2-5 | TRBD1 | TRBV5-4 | TGTGCCAGCAGCTTCAGGGGGCGAGGCCAAGAGACCCAGTACTTC | CASSFRGRGQETQYF
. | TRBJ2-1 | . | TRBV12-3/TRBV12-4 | TGTGCCAGCAGTTTCGGGCCAGTATCAGATGAGCAGTTCTTT | CASSFGPVSDEQFF
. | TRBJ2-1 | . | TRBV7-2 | TGTGCCAGCAGCTTAGGACTACGGGGTGAGCAGTTCTTC | CASSLGLRGEQFF
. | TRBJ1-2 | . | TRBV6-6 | TGTGCCAGCAGCTCTCAAGGGGGGATGAACTATGGCTACACCTTC | CASSSQGGMNYGYTF
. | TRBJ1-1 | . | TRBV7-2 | TGTGCCAGCAGCTTAAACCCCGGGGCTGAAGCTTTCTTT | CASSLNPGAEAFF
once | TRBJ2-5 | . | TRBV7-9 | TGTGCCAGCAGCTTAAACGGCAGGTCGGAAGAGACCCAGTACTTC | CASSLNGRSEETQYF
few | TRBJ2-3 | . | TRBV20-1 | TGCAGTGCTAGTTCGCTCAGGGGCGATACACGGGGAGATACGCAGTATTTT | CSASSLRGDTRGDTQYF
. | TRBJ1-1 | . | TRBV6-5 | TGTGCCAGCAGCCAAGGCCAGGAAGCTTTCTTT | CASSQGQEAFF
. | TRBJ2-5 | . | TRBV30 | TGTGCCTGGAGTGTGAGGCAGAAAGAGACCCAGTACTTC | CAWSVRQKETQYF
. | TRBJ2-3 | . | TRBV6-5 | TGTGCCAGCAGTTACGGGGTGGGCAGGGGCACAGATACGCAGTATTTT | CASSYGVGRGTDTQYF
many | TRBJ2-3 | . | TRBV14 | TGTGCCAGCAGCCAAGAAATGGGGGATACGCAGTATTTT | CASSQEMGDTQYF
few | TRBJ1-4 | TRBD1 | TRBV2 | TGTGCCAGCATTTTACAGGGGTCTAATGAAAAACTGTTTTTT | CASILQGSNEKLFF
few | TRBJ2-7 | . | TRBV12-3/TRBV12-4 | TGTGCCAGCAGTTCCTTTGGCTCCTACGAGCAGTACTTC | CASSSFGSYEQYF
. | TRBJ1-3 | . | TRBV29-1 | TGCAGCGTTGAGGGACATAGCTCTGGAAACACCATATATTTT | CSVEGHSSGNTIYF
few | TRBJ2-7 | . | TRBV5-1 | TGCGCCAGCAGCGGACCAGGGGTTTTGGACGAGCAGTACTTC | CASSGPGVLDEQYF
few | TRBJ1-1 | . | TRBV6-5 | TGTGCCAGCAGGCCCAGGCGGGGCATGAACACTGAAGCTTTCTTT | CASRPRRGMNTEAFF
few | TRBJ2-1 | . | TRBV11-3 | TGTGCCAGCAGCTTAGGCGGGCAGGGCTCCTACAATGAGCAGTTCTTC | CASSLGGQGSYNEQFF
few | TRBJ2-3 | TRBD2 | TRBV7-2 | TGTGCCAGCAGCTTAGGGTCTAGCGGGGCTACAGATACGCAGTATTTT | CASSLGSSGATDTQYF
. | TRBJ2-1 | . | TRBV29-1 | TGCAGCGTTGAAGCCGTGGGGCGGGCTGAGCAGTTCTTC | CSVEAVGRAEQFF
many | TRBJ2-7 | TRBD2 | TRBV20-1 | TGCAGTGCTGGCCCTAGCGGAGACTACGAGCAGTACTTC | CSAGPSGDYEQYF